These 25 T cell receptor beta chains were sequenced from one sample in a study of T cell clonotyping in hematopoietic cell transplantation. Profiled with immunoSEQ multiplex PCR; TCRdb holds only in-frame clones, not every one. Among 46,000 or so clones listed, approximately 84% were seen once. Documented time point: recipient sample about 28 days before transplant, after cytoreduction. Source: peripheral blood mononuclear cells, taken before stem cell transplant. These receptors were taken from a man between 60 and 75 years old with biphenotypic leukemia. Some clones in this sample may be carry-over from other donors' samples.

V gene TRBV4-1 combines with J gene TRBJ1-5, with D uncertain. CDR3 length: 13 residues. Germline loops: CDR1 MGHRA, CDR2 YSYEKL. The V gene lost 2 bases and the J gene lost 5 bases, with 7 bases spanning the gap. The CDR3 here is CASSQKGHQPQHF. CDR3 DNA: TGCGCCAGCAGCCAAAAAGGGCATCAGCCCCAGCATTTT.

The CDR3 reads CASSKKRDDRVGYTF. CDR3 bases: TGTGCCAGCAGCAAAAAGCGGGATGACAGGGTTGGCTACACCTTC. The rearrangement uses TRBV21-1 and TRBJ1-2. TRBV21-1 is a recognized pseudogene. The CDR3 loop spans 15 amino acids.

The chain combines TRBV9 with TRBJ1-2, with 8 bases matching TRBD1. This CDR3 comprises 15 residues. Looked up from germline, CDR1 is SGDLS and CDR2 is YYNGEE. V was clipped by 2 bases and J by 0 bases; unmatched bases: 3. The CDR3 protein is CASSVGTGANYGYTF. In DNA form, the CDR3 reads TGTGCCAGCAGCGTCGGGACAGGAGCTAACTATGGCTACACCTTC.

This clone was seen a single time. The V and J genes are TRBV7-2 and TRBJ2-5; no clear D. This CDR3 has 14 residues. CDR1 and CDR2 (germline): SGHTA, FQGNSA. Trimming stripped 5 bases from V and 3 bases from J, with 13 bases between. The CDR3 protein is CASSVSGPKETQYF. The CDR3 DNA sequence: TGTGCCAGCAGCGTAAGTGGGCCTAAAGAGACCCAGTACTTC.

The chain employs TRBV5-4 and TRBJ2-5; 7 nucleotides agree with TRBD2. Germline lookup yields CDR1 SGHNT and CDR2 YYREEE (reference sequence). The CDR3 loop spans 16 amino acids. Trimming removed 4 bases from V and 4 bases from J; junction bases left unmatched: 13. This chain's CDR3 is CASSHLGAGAGETQYF. The CDR3 DNA is TGTGCCAGCAGCCACCTAGGGGCGGGAGCGGGAGAGACCCAGTACTTC.

The chain employs TRBV5-1 and TRBJ1-5; D is unclear. In germline, CDR1 is SGHRS, CDR2 YFSETQ. Trimming removed 0 bases at V and 3 bases at J, with 7 bases between. This CDR3 contains 14 residues. The CDR3 spells CASSLGPANQPQHF. The CDR3 region has the DNA TGCGCCAGCAGCTTGGGGCCAGCCAATCAGCCCCAGCATTTT. The full variable domain, rest sourced from reference TRBV5-1 and TRBJ1-5, is KAGVTQTPRYLIKTRGQQVTLSCSPISGHRSVSWYQQTPGQGLQFLFEYFSETQRNKGNFPGRFSGRQFSNSRSEMNVSTLELGDSALYLCASSLGPANQPQHFGDGTRLSIL.

This clone was found a few times. The chain joins TRBV5-1 to TRBJ2-7, with 7 bases aligning to TRBD2. Germline V gene data show CDR1 as SGHRS and CDR2 as YFSETQ. Germline trimming cut 4 bases from V and 2 bases from J; bases unmatched to any gene: 6. The length of the CDR3 is 14 residues. CDR3 nucleotide sequence: TGCGCCAGCAGCCAATTAGCGGGTGCCTACGAGCAGTACTTC. This sequence encodes CASSQLAGAYEQYF.

V is TRBV23-1 and J is TRBJ1-5; D remains ambiguous. TRBV23-1 falls under the ORF class, with uncertain function. This CDR3 comprises 17 residues. V was pared by 3 bases and J by 8 bases, with 23 bases between. This chain's CDR3 is CASSHPGSRGRGEPQHF. CDR3 bases: TGCGCCAGCAGTCATCCGGGGTCGCGAGGCCGCGGGGAGCCCCAGCATTTT.

This chain uses TRBV5-1 with TRBJ2-7, with a tentative D call TRBD1 (6 bases). CDR3 length equals 16 residues. Trimming took off 4 bases at V and 1 base at J, with 18 bases between the two ends. Germline V gene data show CDR1 as SGHRS and CDR2 as YFSETQ. The CDR3 coding sequence is TGCGCCAGCAGCCTTCAGGGGCGGATACCGTCCTACGAGCAGTACTTC. It codes for CASSLQGRIPSYEQYF.

CDR3 in DNA: TGTGCCAGCAGCTTATCACTAGTTATGGGCGGGGAGCTGTTTTTT. Its protein is CASSLSLVMGGELFF. The chain links TRBV7-3 to TRBJ2-2, with TRBD2 as a possible D gene (5 bases). Germline assignment: CDR1 SGHTA and CDR2 FQGTGA. This CDR3 is 15 amino acids long. V was trimmed by 2 bases and J by 7 bases, leaving 14 bases between them.

A remark on this clone: A junction end diverges from the germline sequence, so it may reflect a read error. The chain uses TRBV30 and TRBJ1-3; 7 bases agree with TRBD1. The CDR3 runs 12 residues. Germline values: CDR1 GTSNPN, CDR2 SVGIG (reference sequence). CDR3 bases: TGTGCCGGGAGGACAGGAGGAAACACCATATATTTT. Amino acids: CAGRTGGNTIYF.

The rearrangement links TRBV30 to TRBJ2-3; a possible D gene is TRBD2 (6 bases). This CDR3 comprises 14 residues. Trimming took off 0 bases at V and 1 base at J, with 8 bases between the two ends. Germline loops: CDR1 GTSNPN, CDR2 SVGIG (reference sequence). The DNA for the CDR3 is TGTGCCTGGAGTGTACAGCGGGGCACAGATACGCAGTATTTT. Translation gives CAWSVQRGTDTQYF.

This chain connects TRBV30 to TRBJ2-5, with 7 bases aligning to TRBD2. This CDR3 has 14 amino acids. The trim removed 5 bases at V and 3 bases at J, leaving 9 bases unmatched. Germline V gene lookup returns CDR1 GTSNPN and CDR2 SVGIG (reference sequence). In DNA form, the CDR3 reads TGTGCCTGGGGTCAGTGGGGGGGGAAAGAGACCCAGTACTTC. This gives the protein CAWGQWGGKETQYF.

V and J are TRBV4-1 and TRBJ2-6; no clear D. The CDR3 loop spans 17 amino acids. Trimming pared 2 bases from V and 0 bases from J, leaving 11 bases between. CDR1 is MGHRA, CDR2 YSYEKL, per germline. The CDR3 here is CASSQTTYNSGANVLTF. DNA for the CDR3: TGCGCCAGCAGCCAAACAACCTACAACTCTGGGGCCAACGTCCTGACTTTC.

The chain joins TRBV19 to TRBJ1-5, with no clear D. This CDR3 is built from 15 residues. Trimming pared 4 bases from V and 3 bases from J, leaving 13 bases between. Germline V CDR1 and CDR2: LNHDA, SQIVND (reference sequence). CDR3 sequence: CASSRGGWDNQPQHF. DNA for the CDR3: TGTGCCAGTAGTAGGGGAGGGTGGGACAATCAGCCCCAGCATTTT.

A remark on this clone: The junction and the germline gene differ at one end; a read error may be behind it. The chain combines TRBV7-6 with TRBJ1-2, with D possibly TRBD1 on 5 matching bases. CDR1 is SGHVS, CDR2 FNYEAQ, per germline. The CDR3 length is 11 residues. CDR3 sequence reads: CASSMGRKEYF. CDR3 in DNA: TGTGCCAGCAGCATGGGACGGAAGGAGTACTTC.

V gene TRBV6-5 combines with J gene TRBJ1-1; 9 bases map to TRBD1. Germline assignment: CDR1 MNHEY and CDR2 SVGAGI. V trimming: 0 bases; J trimming: 11 bases; junction bases outside the gene matches: 4. The CDR3 contains 13 residues. CDR3: CASSYSGTGSAFF. The CDR3 DNA reads as TGTGCCAGCAGTTACTCCGGGACAGGGTCGGCTTTCTTT.

The chain combines TRBV5-1 with TRBJ2-7; tentative D call: TRBD1 (6 bases). V lost 4 bases, J lost 5 bases, and 16 bases lay in between. This CDR3 is 14 amino acids long. The germline V gene has CDR1 SGHRS and CDR2 YFSETQ. This chain's CDR3 is CASSPGQQGDEQYF. DNA of the CDR3: TGCGCCAGCAGCCCTGGACAGCAGGGTGACGAGCAGTACTTC.

V usage is TRBV4-1 and J usage is TRBJ1-1; D not resolved. This CDR3 spans 15 amino acids. Germline V gene lookup returns CDR1 MGHRA and CDR2 YSYEKL. V lost 0 bases and J 4 bases, leaving 12 bases between the germline ends. CDR3 sequence (DNA): TGCGCCAGCAGCCAAGAAGGACCCTGGGGCACTGAAGCTTTCTTT. Its translation: CASSQEGPWGTEAFF.

The chain is built from TRBV11-2 and TRBJ1-2, with D possibly matching TRBD1 (5 bases). This CDR3 has 13 amino acids. V lost 2 bases, J lost 2 bases, and 6 bases lay in between. Germline loops: CDR1 SGHAT, CDR2 FQNNGV. The CDR3 coding sequence is TGTGCCAGCAGCTTAAACAGGAACTATGGCTACACCTTC. Its translation is CASSLNRNYGYTF.

This chain joins TRBV11-1 and TRBJ1-1; D not resolved. CDR3 size: 14 residues. V lost 4 bases, J lost 4 bases, and 13 bases lay in between. Germline V lookup: CDR1 SGHAT, CDR2 FQDESV (reference sequence). The CDR3 sequence is CASSSFDQLTEAFF. CDR3 in DNA: TGTGCCAGCAGCTCCTTCGACCAGCTCACTGAAGCTTTCTTT.

This clone was picked up one time. The J gene is TRBJ2-5, the V gene TRBV30; possibly TRBD2 for D (5 bases). V was shortened by 1 base and J by 0 bases, with 12 bases between the two germline ends. Germline V gene data show CDR1 as GTSNPN and CDR2 as SVGIG (reference sequence). This CDR3 has 15 amino acids. The CDR3, as DNA: TGTGCCTGGAGTGCCCCACTGGACTACCAAGAGACCCAGTACTTC. Amino acids: CAWSAPLDYQETQYF.

As DNA, the CDR3 is TGTGCCAGCAGCGGAACAGGGGAACAAGAGACCCAGTACTTC. Translating it yields CASSGTGEQETQYF. This chain joins TRBV9 and TRBJ2-5; 7 bases line up with TRBD1. The CDR3 has 14 residues. Germline-derived CDR1 and CDR2 are SGDLS and YYNGEE. With 3 bases clipped from V and 2 bases from J, the junction kept 4 bases outside the gene matches.

The chain uses TRBV5-4 and TRBJ1-2; TRBD1 is a possible D gene (5 bases). Germline V gene sequence: CDR1 SGHNT, CDR2 YYREEE (reference sequence). The V end lost 4 bases, the J end lost 3 bases, and 10 bases lay between the germline ends. CDR3 size: 13 residues. The CDR3 spells CASSAVGDYGYTF. CDR3 in DNA: TGTGCCAGCAGCGCCGTGGGGGACTATGGCTACACCTTC.

The chain has TRBV2 and TRBJ1-2; 8 bases match TRBD1. There are 14 residues in the CDR3. CDR1 and CDR2 (germline): SNHLY, FYNNEI. V gave up 6 bases and J gave up 3 bases; unmatched junction bases: 6. The CDR3 DNA reads as TGTGCCAGCAGGGAGAAGACAGGGGACTATGGCTACACCTTC. Residues: CASREKTGDYGYTF.